The next 9 T cell receptor beta chains were all read from a single sample in a study of OX40 agonist ivuxolimab in advanced cancers. This table comes from immunoSEQ multiplex PCR, and its TCRdb copy is limited to in-frame clones, with some not included. The table includes about 69,000 clones, around 90% detected once. Sequencing used CD4+ or CD8+ T cells sorted from blood, obtained in a trial of the OX40 agonist ivuxolimab. These receptors all stem from an adult with an advanced solid tumor such as melanoma, head and neck, liver or kidney cancer.

The chain recombines TRBV7-9 with TRBJ2-1, with TRBD2 identical over 7 bases. The CDR3 has 17 amino acids. Germline-derived CDR1 and CDR2 are SEHNR and FQNEAQ (reference sequence). After removal of 5 bases from V and 6 bases from J, the junction contained 16 bases not matched to a gene. CDR3 sequence: CASSHRLVGGRGNEQFF. CDR3 coding DNA: TGTGCCAGCAGCCACCGCCTAGTAGGCGGGAGAGGCAATGAGCAGTTCTTC. Using reference TRBV7-9 and TRBJ2-1 for the parts outside the CDR3, the full variable domain is DTGVSQNPRHKITKRGQNVTFRCDPISEHNRLYWYRQTLGQGPEFLTYFQNEAQLEKSRLLSDRFSAERPKGSFSTLEIQRTEQGDSAMYLCASSHRLVGGRGNEQFFGPGTRLTVL.

V and J are TRBV28 and TRBJ2-1, with D unresolved. Deletions cut 6 bases from V and 7 bases from J, with 10 bases between. The V gene's germline CDR1 is MDHEN and CDR2 SYDVKM. The CDR3 covers 12 residues. This chain's CDR3 is CASSNLINEQFF. The CDR3 DNA follows: TGTGCCAGCAGCAACCTCATAAATGAGCAGTTCTTC.

The chain joins TRBV18 to TRBJ1-1; 9 positions agree with TRBD1. This CDR3 is 15 amino acids long. The J segment lost 1 base and the V segment lost 6 bases, leaving 6 bases of the junction unmatched. The V gene's germline CDR1 is KGHSH and CDR2 LQKENI. The CDR3 bases are TGTGCCAGCTCGCTGGGACAGGGAAAGAACACTGAAGCTTTCTTT. This sequence encodes CASSLGQGKNTEAFF. The full variable domain, with the rest looked up from reference TRBV18 and TRBJ1-1, is NAGVMQNPRHLVRRRGQEARLRCSPMKGHSHVYWYRQLPEEGLKFMVYLQKENIIDESGMPKERFSAEFPKEGPSILRIQQVVRGDSAAYFCASSLGQGKNTEAFFGQGTRLTVV.

This clone was picked up one time. The rearrangement uses TRBV18 and TRBJ1-5; possible D gene TRBD1, 6 bases. The CDR3 runs 13 residues. The germline V gene encodes CDR1 KGHSH and CDR2 LQKENI. Trimming removed 5 bases from V and 7 bases from J, with 12 bases in between. The CDR3 DNA follows: TGTGCCAGCTCAAACAGGGACGGGCAGCCCCAGCATTTT. Translation: CASSNRDGQPQHF. Full variable domain (remainder filled in from reference TRBV18 and TRBJ1-5): NAGVMQNPRHLVRRRGQEARLRCSPMKGHSHVYWYRQLPEEGLKFMVYLQKENIIDESGMPKERFSAEFPKEGPSILRIQQVVRGDSAAYFCASSNRDGQPQHFGDGTRLSIL.

This clone was observed a handful of times. The gene calls are TRBV15 and TRBJ2-5; D not resolved. The germline V gene has CDR1 LNHNV and CDR2 YYDKDF (reference sequence). This CDR3 has 15 residues. The V end lost 3 bases, the J end lost 5 bases, and 16 bases lay between the germline ends. CDR3 in DNA: TGTGCCACCAGCAGTAGAGACTTCGGGCTGGAGACCCAGTACTTC. Protein: CATSSRDFGLETQYF.

This clone was counted only a few times. The rearrangement joins TRBV29-1 to TRBJ1-2; 8 nucleotides align to TRBD1. The CDR3 runs to 12 residues. The V gene's germline CDR1 is SQVTM and CDR2 ANQGSEA. The junction had 5 bases not matched to a gene; V was cut back by 5 bases and J by 6 bases. The CDR3 loop is CSVHGQGDGYTF. The CDR3 DNA follows: TGCAGCGTTCACGGACAGGGAGATGGCTACACCTTC.

This chain links TRBV28 with TRBJ2-3, with D perhaps matching TRBD1 (6 bases). This CDR3 has 13 amino acids. V dropped 8 bases and J dropped 5 bases, with 14 bases sitting between them. Germline CDR1 is MDHEN and CDR2 is SYDVKM. CDR3 sequence reads: CASARDKLDTQYF. As DNA, the CDR3 is TGTGCCAGCGCCCGGGACAAGCTAGATACGCAGTATTTT.

The J gene is TRBJ2-3, the V gene TRBV7-2; 8 nucleotides agree with TRBD2. The CDR3 spans 17 residues. The junction had 17 bases not matched to a gene; V was cut back by 10 bases and J by 2 bases. Germline CDR1 reads SGHTA; CDR2 reads FQGNSA. The CDR3 is CATAAPPQRGSTDTQYF. The CDR3 nucleotides are TGTGCCACCGCGGCCCCCCCCCAGCGGGGGTCCACAGATACGCAGTATTTT.

CDR3 sequence reads: CASRRGTSSFPGELFF. The DNA for the CDR3 is TGTGCCAGCAGGAGGGGGACTAGCAGTTTCCCCGGGGAGCTGTTTTTT. The chain combines TRBV6-6 with TRBJ2-2, with TRBD2 identical over 9 bases. This CDR3 comprises 16 residues. Looked up from germline, CDR1 is MNHNY and CDR2 is SVGAGI (reference sequence). Trimming removed 6 bases from V and 6 bases from J; junction bases left unmatched: 11.